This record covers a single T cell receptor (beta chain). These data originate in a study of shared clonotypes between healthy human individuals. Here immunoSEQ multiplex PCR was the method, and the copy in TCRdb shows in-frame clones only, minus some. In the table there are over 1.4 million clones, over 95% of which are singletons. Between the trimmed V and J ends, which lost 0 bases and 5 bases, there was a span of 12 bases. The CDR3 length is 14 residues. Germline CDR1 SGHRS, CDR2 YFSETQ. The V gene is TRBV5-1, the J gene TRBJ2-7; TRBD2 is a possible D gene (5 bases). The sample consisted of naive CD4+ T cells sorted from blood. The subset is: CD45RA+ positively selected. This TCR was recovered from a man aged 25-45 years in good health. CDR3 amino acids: CASSLAGGSNEQYF. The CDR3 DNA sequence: TGCGCCAGCAGCTTGGCCGGAGGTAGCAACGAGCAGTACTTC.